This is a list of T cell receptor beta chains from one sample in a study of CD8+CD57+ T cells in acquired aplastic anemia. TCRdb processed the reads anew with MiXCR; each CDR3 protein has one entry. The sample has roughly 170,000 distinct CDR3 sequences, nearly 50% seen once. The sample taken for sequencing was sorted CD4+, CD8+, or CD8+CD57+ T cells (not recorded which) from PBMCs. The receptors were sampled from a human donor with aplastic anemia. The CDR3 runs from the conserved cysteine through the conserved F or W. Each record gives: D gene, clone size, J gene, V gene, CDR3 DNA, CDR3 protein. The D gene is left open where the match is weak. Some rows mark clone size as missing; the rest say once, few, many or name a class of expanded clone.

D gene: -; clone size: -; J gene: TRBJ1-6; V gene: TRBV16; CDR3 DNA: TGTGCCAGCAGCGCCCTATACACAGGTTCCCCCGATTCACCCCTCCACTTT; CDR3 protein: CASSALYTGSPDSPLHF
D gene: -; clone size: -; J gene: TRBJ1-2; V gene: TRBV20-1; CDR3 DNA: TGCAGTGCTAGGGATGAGGGAAATGGCTACATCTTC; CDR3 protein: CSARDEGNGYIF
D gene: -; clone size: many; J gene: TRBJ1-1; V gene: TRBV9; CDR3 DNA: TGTGCCAGCGGCAAGTCGAACACTGAAGCTTTCTTT; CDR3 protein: CASGKSNTEAFF
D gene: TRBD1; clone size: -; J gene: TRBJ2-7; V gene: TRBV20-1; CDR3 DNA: TGCAGTGCTGTATCGCCGGGACAGGGGTCCGAGCAGTACTTC; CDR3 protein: CSAVSPGQGSEQYF
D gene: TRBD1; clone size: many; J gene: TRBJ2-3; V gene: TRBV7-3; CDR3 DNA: TGTGCCAGCAGCTTAAACAGGGGAATTGGGACAGATACGCAGTATTTT; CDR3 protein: CASSLNRGIGTDTQYF
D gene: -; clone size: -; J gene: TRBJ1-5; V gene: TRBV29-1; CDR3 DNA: TGCAGCGTGGGGGGGCTGGGCGGATTGAATCAGCCCCAGCATTTT; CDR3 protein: CSVGGLGGLNQPQHF
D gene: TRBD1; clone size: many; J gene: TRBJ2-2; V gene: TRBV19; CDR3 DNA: TGTGCCAGTAGTGTGGGACAGGGTCTATCCGGGGAGCTGTTTTTT; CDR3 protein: CASSVGQGLSGELFF
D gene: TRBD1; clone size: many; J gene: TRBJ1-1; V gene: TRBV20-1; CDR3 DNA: TGCAGTGCTAGGGACAGGGCAGATGAAGCTTTCTTT; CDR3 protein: CSARDRADEAFF
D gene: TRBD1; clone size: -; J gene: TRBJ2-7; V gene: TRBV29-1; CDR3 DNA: TGCAGCGTCGACCCGGGACAGGCTTTCCACGAGCAGTACTTC; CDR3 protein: CSVDPGQAFHEQYF
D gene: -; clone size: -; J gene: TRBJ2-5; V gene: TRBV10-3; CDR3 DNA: TGTGCCATCAGTGAGTCTGGGACACGTACTGAGACCCAGTACTTC; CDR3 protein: CAISESGTRTETQYF
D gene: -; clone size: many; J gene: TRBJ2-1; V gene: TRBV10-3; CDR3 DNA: TGTGCCATCAGTGAGTCGGAGGTTAATGAGCAGTTCTTC; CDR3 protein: CAISESEVNEQFF